Below, 18 T cell receptor beta chains from the same sample are listed, as sequenced in a study of shared clonotypes between healthy human individuals. The table came from immunoSEQ multiplex PCR; TCRdb's copy has only in-frame clones and leaves some out. Among hundreds of thousands of clones, 90% to 95% were seen once, and the ten largest hold over 0.09%. In the naive CD8 group, cells lacked CD45RO and were positively selected for CCR7, so terminally differentiated effector memory CD45RA+ cells were left out. Sample: naive CD8+ T cells sorted from blood. The receptors stem from a woman between 25 and 40 years old in good health.

The gene calls are TRBV18 and TRBJ2-3; maybe TRBD1 (5 bases). The V end was cut by 8 bases, the J end by 2 bases, with 20 bases between. Germline V gene sequence: CDR1 KGHSH, CDR2 LQKENI. This CDR3 has 16 amino acids. CDR3 loop: CASKPEIPGSTDTQYF. CDR3 sequence (DNA): TGTGCCAGCAAACCAGAGATTCCAGGGTCCACAGATACGCAGTATTTT.

V gene TRBV6-1 combines with J gene TRBJ1-2; D is unresolved. Trimming stripped 2 bases from V and 5 bases from J, with 12 bases between. The germline gives CDR1 MNHNS, CDR2 SASEGT. The CDR3 totals 14 residues. The CDR3 sequence is CASSEFPDVYGYTF. CDR3 nucleotide sequence: TGTGCCAGCAGTGAATTTCCTGACGTTTATGGCTACACCTTC.

The chain employs TRBV13 and TRBJ1-1, with 7 bases lining up with TRBD1. CDR1 and CDR2 (germline): PRHDT, FYEKMQ (reference sequence). Trimming took 6 bases from V and 4 from J; bases not matched to a gene: 8. The CDR3 totals 14 residues. The CDR3 reads CASRTTGRGTEAFF. CDR3 nucleotide sequence: TGTGCCAGCAGGACGACAGGGCGAGGCACTGAAGCTTTCTTT.

The V and J genes are TRBV7-8 and TRBJ1-5; weak D call: TRBD1 (5 bases). Germline CDR1 SGHVS, CDR2 FQNEAQ. Trimming took off 5 bases at V and 0 bases at J, with 11 bases between the two ends. The CDR3 covers 15 residues. The CDR3 here is CASSRTRDSNQPQHF. The CDR3 DNA sequence: TGTGCCAGCAGCCGAACCAGGGATAGCAATCAGCCCCAGCATTTT.

CDR3 coding DNA: TGTGCCAGCAGTATTGGAAGAAACACCGGGGAGCTGTTTTTT. Its translation: CASSIGRNTGELFF. The V call is TRBV28, the J call TRBJ2-2, with unresolved D. Germline lookup yields CDR1 MDHEN and CDR2 SYDVKM. The CDR3 covers 14 residues. V was shortened by 5 bases and J by 2 bases, with 9 bases between the two germline ends.

V usage is TRBV7-9 and J usage is TRBJ2-1, with TRBD2 matching over 7 bases. Germline lookup yields CDR1 SEHNR and CDR2 FQNEAQ (reference sequence). Trimming at V came to 6 bases and at J to 5 bases, leaving 4 bases not matched to a gene. This CDR3 region has 13 residues. In DNA, the CDR3 is TGTGCCAGCAGGTCCAGCGGGGACAATGAGCAGTTCTTC. Translated, it gives CASRSSGDNEQFF.

The chain uses TRBV28 and TRBJ2-1; the D is unclear. Germline loops: CDR1 MDHEN, CDR2 SYDVKM. The V gene lost 3 bases and the J gene lost 9 bases, with 6 bases spanning the gap. The CDR3 has 11 amino acids. The CDR3 region has the DNA TGTGCCAGCAGTTTTTCTGCTGAGCAGTTCTTC. As protein: CASSFSAEQFF.

This chain links TRBV27 with TRBJ2-1, with D perhaps TRBD2 (5 bases). The germline V gene has CDR1 MNHEY and CDR2 SMNVEV (reference sequence). V was trimmed by 5 bases and J by 2 bases, leaving 10 bases between them. The CDR3 has 14 residues. The DNA of the CDR3 is TGTGCCAGCAGTCCAAGCGGAACCTACAATGAGCAGTTCTTC. This sequence encodes CASSPSGTYNEQFF.

V and J are TRBV7-9 and TRBJ1-2; perhaps TRBD1 as D (5 bases). The CDR3 has 15 amino acids. V shed 2 bases and J shed 5 bases, with 15 bases lying between them. Germline assignment: CDR1 SEHNR and CDR2 FQNEAQ (reference sequence). The CDR3 spells CASSLQEGLRYGYTF. The CDR3 nucleotides read TGTGCCAGCAGCTTACAGGAGGGGCTGAGGTATGGCTACACCTTC.

The V and J genes are TRBV29-1 and TRBJ2-1, with 8 bases lining up with TRBD2. Germline CDR1 is SQVTM and CDR2 is ANQGSEA. Unmatched junction bases numbered 4, after V lost 1 base and J lost 2 bases. The CDR3 is 15 residues long. CDR3 DNA sequence: TGCAGCGTTGAAGGAGCGGGAGTTACCTACAATGAGCAGTTCTTC. Amino acids: CSVEGAGVTYNEQFF.

This sequence joins TRBV5-4 and TRBJ2-1, with D perhaps being TRBD1 or TRBD2 (5 bases each). In germline, CDR1 is SGHNT, CDR2 YYREEE (reference sequence). Trimming left V 5 bases short and J 0 bases short, with 12 bases between. This CDR3 contains 15 residues. This CDR3 is CASSDGTGSYNEQFF. The DNA for the CDR3 is TGTGCCAGCAGTGACGGGACCGGCTCCTACAATGAGCAGTTCTTC.

This rearrangement joins TRBV19 to TRBJ2-7; D perhaps matches TRBD1 (5 bases). The germline V gene encodes CDR1 LNHDA and CDR2 SQIVND (reference sequence). V lost 3 bases, J lost 0 bases, and 15 bases lay in between. CDR3 length: 16 amino acids. The CDR3 region is CASSIRTTFSSYEQYF. The CDR3 bases are TGTGCCAGTAGTATTCGGACAACGTTTAGCTCCTACGAGCAGTACTTC.

The chain carries TRBV7-8 and TRBJ1-5; D gene unclear. CDR1 SGHVS and CDR2 FQNEAQ come from the germline V gene. The CDR3 spans 14 residues. The germline V and J ends were trimmed by 5 bases and 6 bases, with 14 bases remaining between them. CDR3 region: CASSTDPGVQPQHF. The CDR3 DNA follows: TGTGCCAGCAGCACCGACCCCGGTGTTCAGCCCCAGCATTTT.

The chain uses TRBV27 and TRBJ1-4; 9 nucleotides align to TRBD1. There are 14 residues in the CDR3. V trimming: 5 bases; J trimming: 6 bases; junction bases outside the gene matches: 4. In germline, CDR1 is MNHEY, CDR2 SMNVEV (reference sequence). The CDR3 loop is CASSLGTGYEKLFF. The DNA of the CDR3 is TGTGCCAGCAGTCTCGGGACAGGGTATGAAAAACTGTTTTTT.

The chain is built from TRBV6-1 and TRBJ2-1, with D uncertain. Between the trimmed V and J ends, which lost 6 bases and 5 bases, there was a span of 11 bases. The CDR3 has 13 residues. Germline V lookup: CDR1 MNHNS, CDR2 SASEGT. The CDR3 DNA reads as TGTGCCAGCAGAGGACCATACAACAATGAGCAGTTCTTC. It translates to CASRGPYNNEQFF.

The chain links TRBV5-1 to TRBJ2-1; 13 bases align to TRBD2. Losses at the gene ends were 4 bases for V and 2 bases for J; bases not matched to a gene: 3. This CDR3 contains 16 residues. Per germline, CDR1 SGHRS and CDR2 YFSETQ. In nucleotides, the CDR3 is TGCGCCAGCAGCATGGGACTAGCGGGGACCTACAATGAGCAGTTCTTC. This sequence encodes CASSMGLAGTYNEQFF.

The chain employs TRBV5-6 and TRBJ2-5; TRBD1 matches 8 bases. Germline assignment: CDR1 SGHDT and CDR2 YYEEEE. The CDR3 consists of 13 residues. J gave up 4 bases and V 4 bases, and 3 bases lay outside the gene matches. For the CDR3, the DNA is TGTGCCAGCAGCATTACAGGGGGAGAGACCCAGTACTTC. As protein: CASSITGGETQYF.

The chain carries TRBV11-3 and TRBJ1-1; TRBD1 matches 9 bases. With 2 bases clipped from V and 3 bases from J, the junction kept 7 bases outside the gene matches. The germline gives CDR1 SGHNT, CDR2 YENEEA. The CDR3 runs 16 residues. The CDR3 reads CASSLNGTGSYTEAFF. CDR3 nucleotides: TGTGCCAGCAGCTTAAACGGGACAGGGTCTTACACTGAAGCTTTCTTT.